The 25 T cell receptor beta chains below all came from one sample that was sequenced in a study of T-cell reconstitution after alpha-beta-depleted transplantation in children. TCRbeta library construction was performed incorporating unique molecular identifiers. One entry per CDR3 protein results from TCRdb running MiXCR on the PCR reads. The repertoire holds about a million distinct CDR3 sequences, with about 29% as singletons. The specimen was PBMCs, mostly from graft donor cells, collected 360 days after TCRalphabeta/CD19-depleted stem cell transplant. These receptors were taken from a boy younger than two who had a stem cell transplant for SCID, so the T cells may come from the graft donor.

This clonotype showed up just a few times. This chain joins TRBV12-3 or TRBV12-4 and TRBJ1-4, with a possible D match to TRBD1 (6 bases). Deletions cut 6 bases from V and 3 bases from J, with 11 bases between. This CDR3 is built from 14 residues. In DNA, the CDR3 is TGTGCCAGCAGGGCACAGGGTTCTAATGAAAAACTGTTTTTT. Its protein product is CASRAQGSNEKLFF.

The chain couples TRBV7-9 to TRBJ2-7, with D uncertain. The germline V gene encodes CDR1 SEHNR and CDR2 FQNEAQ (reference sequence). Trimming took 5 bases from V and 0 from J, leaving 11 bases between them. The CDR3 runs to 14 residues. This chain's CDR3 is CASSALVGSYEQYF. CDR3 in DNA: TGTGCCAGCAGCGCCCTGGTCGGCTCCTACGAGCAGTACTTC.

Turning to this clonotype: Germline is not matched at one junction end, which may reflect a read error. V is TRBV6-1 and J is TRBJ2-2, with D tentatively TRBD2 (5 bases). Germline values: CDR1 MNHNS, CDR2 SASEGT. This CDR3 is 18 amino acids long. CDR3 bases: TGTGCCAGCAGTGAAAACGTTGGGCGCATACCAGGCACCGGGGAGCTGGTTTTT. This gives the protein CASSENVGRIPGTGELVF.

This clonotype was observed a handful of times. The chain employs TRBV6-2 or TRBV6-3 and TRBJ2-1; D call uncertain. The CDR3 is 9 amino acids. Trimming stripped 7 bases from V and 10 bases from J, with 5 bases between. Germline loops: CDR1 MNHEY, CDR2 SVGEGT. CDR3 loop: CASTKEQFF. As DNA, the CDR3 is TGTGCCAGCACGAAGGAGCAGTTCTTC.

V and J are TRBV7-9 and TRBJ2-5; the D call may be TRBD1 or TRBD2 (6 bases each). CDR1 SEHNR and CDR2 FQNEAQ come from the germline V gene (reference sequence). The V gene lost 11 bases and the J gene lost 7 bases, with 17 bases spanning the gap. The CDR3 extends over 12 amino acids. CDR3: CAGGGGEGTQYF. The DNA of the CDR3 is TGTGCCGGAGGGGGTGGCGAGGGGACCCAGTACTTC. Supplemented by reference TRBV7-9 and TRBJ2-5, the full variable domain reads DTGVSQNPRHKITKRGQNVTFRCDPISEHNRLYWYRQTLGQGPEFLTYFQNEAQLEKSRLLSDRFSAERPKGSFSTLEIQRTEQGDSAMYLCAGGGGEGTQYFGPGTRLLVL.

This clonotype was found a few times. The rearrangement joins TRBV20-1 to TRBJ2-3, with D perhaps matching TRBD1 or TRBD2 (6 bases each). From germline, CDR1 is DFQATT and CDR2 SNEGSKA (reference sequence). CDR3 length equals 12 residues. V was shortened by 6 bases and J by 2 bases, with 9 bases between the two germline ends. The CDR3: CSATGATDTQYF. The CDR3 DNA reads as TGCAGTGCAACGGGGGCCACAGATACGCAGTATTTT.

V is TRBV15 and J is TRBJ2-3, with 7 nucleotides matching TRBD1. The CDR3 totals 15 residues. CDR1 LNHNV and CDR2 YYDKDF come from the germline V gene (reference sequence). The ends lost 0 bases at V and 4 bases at J; junction bases unmatched: 4. CDR3 sequence reads: CATSRDIQGADTQYF. In DNA, the CDR3 is TGTGCCACCAGCAGAGATATCCAGGGGGCAGATACGCAGTATTTT. Variable domain in full (rest from reference TRBV15 and TRBJ2-3): DAMVIQNPRYQVTQFGKPVTLSCSQTLNHNVMYWYQQKSSQAPKLLFHYYDKDFNNEADTPDNFQSRRPNTSFCFLDIRSPGLGDTAMYLCATSRDIQGADTQYFGPGTRLTVL.

This clonotype has a handful of counts. The chain carries TRBV4-3 and TRBJ2-5, with a possible D match to TRBD1 (6 bases). The CDR3 extends over 15 amino acids. Germline CDR1 and CDR2: LGHNA and YSLEER. The V and J ends lost 0 bases and 10 bases respectively, with 18 bases between them. CDR3 sequence: CASSQDRTAPGIQYF. The CDR3 nucleotides are TGCGCCAGCAGCCAAGACCGGACAGCCCCAGGGATCCAGTACTTC.

The chain couples TRBV5-1 to TRBJ2-7, with unresolved D. This CDR3 is built from 13 residues. Trimming removed 4 bases from V and 4 bases from J, with 12 bases in between. Per the germline V gene, CDR1 is SGHRS and CDR2 is YFSETQ. As DNA, the CDR3 is TGCGCCAGCAGCGCCCACGTAGGGTACGAGCAGTACTTC. Its translation is CASSAHVGYEQYF.

The table lists this clonotype with a few counts. The V gene is TRBV3-1, the J gene TRBJ2-5, with 7 positions matching TRBD2. Per germline, CDR1 LGHDT and CDR2 YNNKEL (reference sequence). The CDR3 has 17 residues. The V gene end was trimmed by 1 base and the J gene end by 3 bases; junction bases not matched to a gene: 11. CDR3 sequence reads: CASSQGGGLRGEETQYF. The DNA of the CDR3 is TGTGCCAGCAGCCAAGGGGGGGGACTCCGGGGGGAAGAGACCCAGTACTTC.

This chain links TRBV15 with TRBJ2-1; the D is unclear. The CDR3 runs to 14 residues. V lost 0 bases, J lost 8 bases, and 11 bases lay in between. Germline CDR1 LNHNV, CDR2 YYDKDF (reference sequence). This CDR3 is CATSRDRTRDEQFF. As DNA, the CDR3 is TGTGCCACCAGCAGAGATAGAACGCGAGATGAGCAGTTCTTC.

This clonotype showed up just a few times. The rearrangement links TRBV12-3 or TRBV12-4 to TRBJ2-6; 9 bases fit TRBD1. The ends lost 5 bases at V and 2 bases at J; junction bases unmatched: 13. CDR3 length equals 19 residues. The CDR3 spells CASSLRRDRAIPGANVLTF. The CDR3 DNA reads TGTGCCAGCAGTCTTCGAAGGGACAGGGCCATTCCTGGGGCCAACGTCCTGACTTTC.

The chain has TRBV9 and TRBJ1-2; a weak D match, TRBD1 (5 bases). CDR1 and CDR2 (germline): SGDLS, YYNGEE. V was clipped by 3 bases and J by 4 bases, with 16 bases between them. This CDR3 region has 15 residues. The CDR3 nucleotides read TGTGCCAGCAGCGGGACCGGGACTGCAAGCTATGGCTACACCTTC. The encoded protein is CASSGTGTASYGYTF.

The CDR3 spells CASSFSALNTQYF. CDR3 nucleotide sequence: TGTGCCAGCAGCTTTTCAGCGCTAAATACGCAGTATTTT. The chain has TRBV7-8 and TRBJ2-3; D call uncertain. Trimming removed 3 bases from V and 7 bases from J, with 11 bases in between. This CDR3 has 13 residues. Germline-derived CDR1 and CDR2 are SGHVS and FQNEAQ.

The V gene is TRBV11-2, the J gene TRBJ2-5; 7 positions agree with TRBD2. The junction had 11 bases not matched to a gene; V was cut back by 5 bases and J by 5 bases. CDR3 length equals 15 residues. Germline CDR1 is SGHAT and CDR2 is FQNNGV. This CDR3 reads CASSPGTLAPETQYF. The CDR3 coding sequence is TGTGCCAGCAGCCCCGGCACACTAGCGCCCGAGACCCAGTACTTC. The full variable domain, completed using reference TRBV11-2 and TRBJ2-5, is EAGVAQSPRYKIIEKRQSVAFWCNPISGHATLYWYQQILGQGPKLLIQFQNNGVVDDSQLPKDRFSAERLKGVDSTLKIQPAKLEDSAVYLCASSPGTLAPETQYFGPGTRLLVL.

This clonotype was found a few times. The rearrangement links TRBV20-1 to TRBJ2-3, with D perhaps matching TRBD1 (6 bases). The CDR3 loop spans 13 amino acids. Germline CDR1 DFQATT, CDR2 SNEGSKA (reference sequence). Trimming left V 5 bases short and J 3 bases short, with 12 bases between. The CDR3 is CSALTGPTDTQYF. The CDR3 DNA reads as TGCAGTGCTCTGACAGGACCTACAGATACGCAGTATTTT.

V gene TRBV5-1 combines with J gene TRBJ2-7, with TRBD1 matching over 9 bases. After removal of 3 bases from V and 5 bases from J, the junction contained 9 bases not matched to a gene. Germline CDR1 reads SGHRS; CDR2 reads YFSETQ. The CDR3 has 15 residues. CDR3 bases: TGCGCCAGCAGCTATCCGACAGGGGGTCCCAACGAGCAGTACTTC. It is translated as CASSYPTGGPNEQYF.

V usage is TRBV2 and J usage is TRBJ1-3; the D is unclear. Germline values: CDR1 SNHLY, CDR2 FYNNEI. The CDR3 has 15 residues. Trimming took off 4 bases at V and 0 bases at J, with 10 bases between the two ends. The DNA for the CDR3 is TGTGCCAGCAGTGTTTCAGATTCCTCTGGAAACACCATATATTTT. This gives the protein CASSVSDSSGNTIYF.

This clonotype was counted only a few times. The chain links TRBV7-2 to TRBJ2-1, with 12 bases matching TRBD2. V dropped 2 bases and J dropped 0; count of bases not matched to a gene: 2. This CDR3 region has 17 residues. The germline CDR1 and CDR2 sequences are SGHTA and FQGNSA. The CDR3 sequence is CASSLRLAGASYNEQFF. For the CDR3, the DNA is TGTGCCAGCAGCTTACGACTAGCGGGGGCCTCCTACAATGAGCAGTTCTTC.

The rearrangement uses TRBV4-3 and TRBJ2-3; TRBD2 matches at 10 bases. The J segment lost 5 bases and the V segment lost 0 bases, leaving 11 bases of the junction unmatched. The CDR3 runs 18 residues. Per the germline V gene, CDR1 is LGHNA and CDR2 is YSLEER. The CDR3 region is CASSQEGRAGGRKDTQYF. CDR3 coding DNA: TGCGCCAGCAGCCAAGAGGGTCGAGCGGGGGGGCGAAAAGATACGCAGTATTTT.

This clonotype was detected only a few times. The chain uses TRBV12-3 or TRBV12-4 and TRBJ2-4; the D gene is possibly TRBD2 (6 bases). CDR3 length equals 17 residues. The ends were cut back, 5 bases at V and 0 bases at J, with 17 bases in the middle. The CDR3 reads CASSRGAGGIAKNIQYF. The CDR3 DNA reads TGTGCCAGCAGTCGTGGCGCAGGCGGGATAGCCAAAAACATTCAGTACTTC.

CDR3 nucleotides: TGTGCCAGCAGCTCCTATAGCGGGGTAAGCTACGAGCAGTACTTC. It yields the protein CASSSYSGVSYEQYF. The rearrangement uses TRBV7-2 and TRBJ2-7; TRBD2 aligns across 8 bases. CDR1 is SGHTA and CDR2 is FQGNSA in the germline V gene. V lost 4 bases and J lost 3; bases outside the gene matches: 8. The CDR3 runs to 15 residues. Drawing the rest from reference TRBV7-2 and TRBJ2-7, the complete variable domain is GAGVSQSPSNKVTEKGKDVELRCDPISGHTALYWYRQSLGQGLEFLIYFQGNSAPDKSGLPSDRFSAERTGGSVSTLTIQRTQQEDSAVYLCASSSYSGVSYEQYFGPGTRLTVT.

J is TRBJ1-5 and V is TRBV20-1, with a weak D call TRBD1 (6 bases). The CDR3 loop spans 14 amino acids. V shed 4 bases and J shed 6 bases, with 16 bases lying between them. Per germline, CDR1 DFQATT and CDR2 SNEGSKA (reference sequence). The CDR3 spells CSATDRRGFQPQHF. As DNA, the CDR3 is TGCAGTGCTACAGACCGGAGGGGGTTTCAGCCCCAGCATTTT.

The genes are TRBV7-9 and TRBJ1-2; D remains ambiguous. Germline assignment: CDR1 SEHNR and CDR2 FQNEAQ (reference sequence). Trimming shortened V by 1 base and J by 2 bases, and 11 bases separated the two germline ends. The CDR3 has 15 amino acids. This CDR3 is CASSLGWGDNYGYTF. The CDR3 DNA reads as TGTGCCAGCAGCTTAGGTTGGGGTGACAACTATGGCTACACCTTC.

This chain uses TRBV28 with TRBJ1-1; 7 bases agree with TRBD1. Per the germline V gene, CDR1 is MDHEN and CDR2 is SYDVKM. Losses at the gene ends were 5 bases for V and 1 base for J; bases not matched to a gene: 7. The CDR3 is made up of 15 amino acids. The CDR3 DNA reads as TGTGCCAGCAGTCCCTGGGACAGACCGAACACTGAAGCTTTCTTT. It translates to CASSPWDRPNTEAFF.